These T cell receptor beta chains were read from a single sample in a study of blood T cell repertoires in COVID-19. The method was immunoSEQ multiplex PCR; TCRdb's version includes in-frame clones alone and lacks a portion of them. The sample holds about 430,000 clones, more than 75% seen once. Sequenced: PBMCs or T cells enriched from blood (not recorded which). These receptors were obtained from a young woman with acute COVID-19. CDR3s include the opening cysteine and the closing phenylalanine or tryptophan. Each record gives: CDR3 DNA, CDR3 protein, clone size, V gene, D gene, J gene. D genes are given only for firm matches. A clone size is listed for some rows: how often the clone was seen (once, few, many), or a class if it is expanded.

cdr3_nt: TGCGCCAGCAGCTGGGACAGGAGCTCTGGAAACACCATATATTTT
cdr3_aa: CASSWDRSSGNTIYF
clone_size: -
v_call: TRBV5-1
d_call: TRBD1
j_call: TRBJ1-3

cdr3_nt: TGTGCCAGCAGTTTGGGGCAGCTCTATGGCTACACCTTC
cdr3_aa: CASSLGQLYGYTF
clone_size: -
v_call: TRBV28
d_call: -
j_call: TRBJ1-2

cdr3_nt: TGTGCCAGCCTTTCTAGCGGGGGGACATACACCGGGGAGCTGTTTTTT
cdr3_aa: CASLSSGGTYTGELFF
clone_size: -
v_call: TRBV3-1/TRBV3-2
d_call: TRBD2
j_call: TRBJ2-2

cdr3_nt: TGTGCCAGCAGCCAAGATACAGGGTCTGGTCAGCCCCAGCATTTT
cdr3_aa: CASSQDTGSGQPQHF
clone_size: -
v_call: TRBV3-1/TRBV3-2
d_call: -
j_call: TRBJ1-5

cdr3_nt: TGTGCCAGCAGCTTGCTGGGACAGGGCTACGAGCAGTACTTC
cdr3_aa: CASSLLGQGYEQYF
clone_size: -
v_call: TRBV7-2
d_call: TRBD1
j_call: TRBJ2-7

cdr3_nt: TGTGCCAGCCTTGGGGCTAGCGGGGAAAGACAGTACCAAGAGACCCAGTACTTC
cdr3_aa: CASLGASGERQYQETQYF
clone_size: -
v_call: TRBV2
d_call: TRBD2
j_call: TRBJ2-5

cdr3_nt: TGTGCCAGCTCACCAAAGGCGGGACGGTATAATTCACCCCTCCACTTT
cdr3_aa: CASSPKAGRYNSPLHF
clone_size: -
v_call: TRBV18
d_call: -
j_call: TRBJ1-6

cdr3_nt: TGTGCCAGCAGCTTAAACAGGGTTAGCACAGATACGCAGTATTTT
cdr3_aa: CASSLNRVSTDTQYF
clone_size: -
v_call: TRBV7-3
d_call: -
j_call: TRBJ2-3

cdr3_nt: TGCGCCAGCAGCCAAGAACTAAGCGGGGGGGATTCAGATACGCAGTATTTT
cdr3_aa: CASSQELSGGDSDTQYF
clone_size: -
v_call: TRBV4-1
d_call: TRBD2
j_call: TRBJ2-3

cdr3_nt: TGTGCCAGCACCCTGGCGGGTCACGGCTACTCCTTC
cdr3_aa: CASTLAGHGYSF
clone_size: -
v_call: TRBV28
d_call: -
j_call: TRBJ1-2

cdr3_nt: TGTGCCAGCAGGGGGACTCAAACCCCCTACGAGCAGTACTTC
cdr3_aa: CASRGTQTPYEQYF
clone_size: -
v_call: TRBV2
d_call: -
j_call: TRBJ2-7

cdr3_nt: TGCGCCAGCAGCCCGGAACTAGAGAACACTGAAGCTTTCTTT
cdr3_aa: CASSPELENTEAFF
clone_size: -
v_call: TRBV4-1
d_call: -
j_call: TRBJ1-1

cdr3_nt: TGTGCCTGGAGCCCGGGACAGAACAATCAGCCCCAGCATTTT
cdr3_aa: CAWSPGQNNQPQHF
clone_size: once
v_call: TRBV30
d_call: TRBD1
j_call: TRBJ1-5

cdr3_nt: TGTGCCAGCAGCCAACCGCGGGGGGCTAACACCGGGGAGCTGTTTTTT
cdr3_aa: CASSQPRGANTGELFF
clone_size: -
v_call: TRBV3-1/TRBV3-2
d_call: TRBD2
j_call: TRBJ2-2

cdr3_nt: TGTGCCAGCAGTGCAGGGGGACAGGGGGCGAATGGCTACACCTTC
cdr3_aa: CASSAGGQGANGYTF
clone_size: once
v_call: TRBV25-1
d_call: TRBD1
j_call: TRBJ1-2

cdr3_nt: TGTGCCATCAGTGAGGGTAGCGGGGACTCCTACAATGAGCAGTTCTTC
cdr3_aa: CAISEGSGDSYNEQFF
clone_size: -
v_call: TRBV10-3
d_call: TRBD2
j_call: TRBJ2-1

cdr3_nt: TGTGCCAGCAGCGGCCGAACAGGGGGCGACCCCTACGAGCAGTACTTC
cdr3_aa: CASSGRTGGDPYEQYF
clone_size: -
v_call: TRBV9
d_call: TRBD1
j_call: TRBJ2-7

cdr3_nt: TGTGCCAGCAGCCATCCTAGTAGGACAGGGCGCTATGGCTACACCTTC
cdr3_aa: CASSHPSRTGRYGYTF
clone_size: -
v_call: TRBV3-1/TRBV3-2
d_call: TRBD1
j_call: TRBJ1-2

cdr3_nt: TGTGCCAGCAGCCAAGCCACGGACAACCAAATGGCTTTCTTT
cdr3_aa: CASSQATDNQMAFF
clone_size: -
v_call: TRBV4-2
d_call: -
j_call: TRBJ1-1

cdr3_nt: TGCAGCGCCCCGGGACACCTGAACACTGAAGCTTTCTTT
cdr3_aa: CSAPGHLNTEAFF
clone_size: -
v_call: TRBV29-1
d_call: -
j_call: TRBJ1-1

cdr3_nt: TGTGCCAGCTCACGCCGACCCCGGGAGACAGATTCCTACGAGCAGTACTTC
cdr3_aa: CASSRRPRETDSYEQYF
clone_size: -
v_call: TRBV18
d_call: -
j_call: TRBJ2-7

cdr3_nt: TGTGCCAGCAGCTTAACGGGGTATGAGCAGTTCTTC
cdr3_aa: CASSLTGYEQFF
clone_size: -
v_call: TRBV7-2
d_call: -
j_call: TRBJ2-1

cdr3_nt: TGCGCCAGCAGCCGATGGACAGGGGGAGCCTATGGCTACACCTTC
cdr3_aa: CASSRWTGGAYGYTF
clone_size: -
v_call: TRBV4-1
d_call: TRBD1
j_call: TRBJ1-2

cdr3_nt: TGTGCCAGCAGCTCGGTCGGGTCGTCGAACATTCAGTACTTC
cdr3_aa: CASSSVGSSNIQYF
clone_size: -
v_call: TRBV7-2
d_call: -
j_call: TRBJ2-4

cdr3_nt: TGTGCCAGCAGCTTAAGTTGGGGCCACAATGAGCAGTTCTTC
cdr3_aa: CASSLSWGHNEQFF
clone_size: -
v_call: TRBV7-3
d_call: -
j_call: TRBJ2-1

cdr3_nt: TGTGCCAGCAGGATAGGAGGGGGCGGTGGGTCACCCCTCCACTTT
cdr3_aa: CASRIGGGGGSPLHF
clone_size: -
v_call: TRBV27
d_call: TRBD1
j_call: TRBJ1-6

cdr3_nt: TGCGCCAGCAGCTTGGAGCGGGCTAAACGAGATACGCAGTATTTT
cdr3_aa: CASSLERAKRDTQYF
clone_size: -
v_call: TRBV5-1
d_call: -
j_call: TRBJ2-3

cdr3_nt: TGTGCCTGGAGTACCTCCCCGGGCACCATATATTTT
cdr3_aa: CAWSTSPGTIYF
clone_size: -
v_call: TRBV30
d_call: -
j_call: TRBJ1-3

cdr3_nt: TGTGCCACCGGCGACAGGGTGGATGAAAAACTGTTTTTT
cdr3_aa: CATGDRVDEKLFF
clone_size: -
v_call: TRBV21-1
d_call: -
j_call: TRBJ1-4

cdr3_nt: TGTGCTAGTGGTTCCATGTCCCGGGGCAATGAGCAGTTCTTC
cdr3_aa: CASGSMSRGNEQFF
clone_size: -
v_call: TRBV12-5
d_call: -
j_call: TRBJ2-1

cdr3_nt: TGTGCCAGCAGCTTAGCGAACAGGGTTAGTTCACCCCTCCACTTT
cdr3_aa: CASSLANRVSSPLHF
clone_size: -
v_call: TRBV7-8
d_call: -
j_call: TRBJ1-6

cdr3_nt: TGTGCCAGCAGCCTAGACGACAGGAGAAACACTGAAGCTTTCTTT
cdr3_aa: CASSLDDRRNTEAFF
clone_size: -
v_call: TRBV13
d_call: -
j_call: TRBJ1-1

cdr3_nt: TGTGCCACCGAAAACAGGGCCCGGAATGAAAAACTGTTTTTT
cdr3_aa: CATENRARNEKLFF
clone_size: -
v_call: TRBV15
d_call: -
j_call: TRBJ1-4

cdr3_nt: TGCGCCAGCACCCTTGGAGGCACTGAAGCTTTCTTT
cdr3_aa: CASTLGGTEAFF
clone_size: -
v_call: TRBV5-1
d_call: -
j_call: TRBJ1-1

cdr3_nt: TGTGCCAGCAGTGAAGGGACTTCCAATCAGCCCCAGCATTTT
cdr3_aa: CASSEGTSNQPQHF
clone_size: once
v_call: TRBV2
d_call: -
j_call: TRBJ1-5

cdr3_nt: TGTGCCAGCAGCGTAGACGGCAGGGCTCAAGAGACCCAGTACTTC
cdr3_aa: CASSVDGRAQETQYF
clone_size: -
v_call: TRBV9
d_call: -
j_call: TRBJ2-5

cdr3_nt: TGTGCCAGCAGCTTCGACAGGGCTAACTATGGCTACACCTTC
cdr3_aa: CASSFDRANYGYTF
clone_size: -
v_call: TRBV13
d_call: TRBD1
j_call: TRBJ1-2

cdr3_nt: TGCGCCAGCAGCGGATACTCGGGCGGGGGGACCACAGATACGCAGTATTTT
cdr3_aa: CASSGYSGGGTTDTQYF
clone_size: -
v_call: TRBV5-1
d_call: TRBD2
j_call: TRBJ2-3

cdr3_nt: TGTGCCAGCAGCTCGGATGAAAAACTGTTTTTT
cdr3_aa: CASSSDEKLFF
clone_size: -
v_call: TRBV12-3/TRBV12-4
d_call: -
j_call: TRBJ1-4

cdr3_nt: TGTGCCTGGAGTGCGGGACAGGCGTGGGAGCAGTACTTC
cdr3_aa: CAWSAGQAWEQYF
clone_size: -
v_call: TRBV30
d_call: TRBD1
j_call: TRBJ2-7

cdr3_nt: TGTGCCAGCAGTGAAGGACAGAGCAATCAGCCCCAGCATTTT
cdr3_aa: CASSEGQSNQPQHF
clone_size: -
v_call: TRBV2
d_call: -
j_call: TRBJ1-5

cdr3_nt: TGTGCCAGCAGTAAAGGGACAGGGGGAAGGTCAGATGAGCAGTTCTTC
cdr3_aa: CASSKGTGGRSDEQFF
clone_size: -
v_call: TRBV6-1
d_call: TRBD1
j_call: TRBJ2-1

cdr3_nt: TGTGCCAGCTCACCCATTAATCAGCGAAAAAACTATGGCTACACCTTC
cdr3_aa: CASSPINQRKNYGYTF
clone_size: -
v_call: TRBV18
d_call: -
j_call: TRBJ1-2